This TCR beta chain was documented in a study of response to subunit inactivated influenza vaccine (dated by TCRdb to the late 2010s). About the investigation overall: Deep quantitative profiling of the T cell receptor repertoire was used in the study to follow responses to a trivalent subunit inactivated influenza vaccine.

There are a few counts of this clonotype. Its antigen is unknown. No quality values exist for individual bases; no much larger clone is one base distant. Findings and caveats that apply to the study as a whole: The authors suggested that each seasonal influenza vaccination may recruit only a limited number of new T cells.

To prepare the library, RT-PCR was applied. Sequencing was carried out with an Illumina HiSeq 2500. The raw public data were reprocessed by TCRdb itself: fastp quality trimming at Q25, MiXCR clonotype calling, in-frame beta chains only. Each CDR3 protein appears once, grouped with its most common genes and DNA. Within this sample are 490,000 or so distinct CDR3 sequences, with around 8% of them counted one time only. The ten largest clonotypes hold under 15% of the sample. V and J lose 2 bases and 4 bases, and a span of 18 bases separates them. The CDR3 contains 17 residues, cysteine and phenylalanine counted. Left in the record is the CDR3 DNA by itself, 51 bases read in frame from the first base.

The receptor was derived from a man aged 50-75 years who received an inactivated influenza vaccine. Donor details come from another sample of the same person, matched by shared clones. Sequencing used PBMCs from blood, obtained approximately 25 months after vaccination. The V and J segments used are TRBV12-3 or TRBV12-4 and TRBJ2-1; TRBD2 might be the D gene, on 6 matching bases. CDR3 sequence: CASSLNLRLGEYNEQFF. The nucleotides read TGTGCCAGCAGTTTAAACTTGAGACTAGGAGAATACAATGAGCAGTTCTTC.